Below are 9 T cell receptor beta chains sequenced from a single sample in a study of shared clonotypes between healthy human individuals. Method: immunoSEQ multiplex PCR; TCRdb's copy keeps in-frame clones and lacks some. The sample lists about 2.5 million clones, roughly 90% occurring once. The sequencing sample was made of naive CD4+ T cells from PBMCs. Stated subset: CD45RA+ positively selected. These receptor sequences come from a young man in good health. Some clones in this sample may be carry-over from other donors' samples.

This chain links TRBV27 with TRBJ2-1, with 7 positions matching TRBD1. The V gene's germline CDR1 is MNHEY and CDR2 SMNVEV (reference sequence). Trimming cost V 8 bases and J 8 bases; bases outside gene matches: 18. The CDR3 runs to 16 residues. CDR3 sequence (DNA): TGTGCCAGCCGGACAGGCCCGGGCGGTAGGGGAGATGAGCAGTTCTTC. Translated, it gives CASRTGPGGRGDEQFF.

This chain links TRBV6-5 with TRBJ1-5; D is perhaps TRBD1 (5 bases). Germline assignment: CDR1 MNHEY and CDR2 SVGAGI. Trimming took 6 bases from V and 1 from J, leaving 13 bases between them. The CDR3 runs to 15 residues. For the CDR3, the DNA is TGTGCCAGCAGGAGGGGAATGGACAGCAATCAGCCCCAGCATTTT. This sequence encodes CASRRGMDSNQPQHF.

Note on this clone: Other DNA sequences within the sample encode an identical CDR3. This chain joins TRBV28 and TRBJ1-2; maybe TRBD1 (5 bases). The CDR3 loop spans 13 amino acids. CDR1 MDHEN and CDR2 SYDVKM come from the germline V gene. The V end lost 5 bases, the J end lost 6 bases, and 13 bases lay between the germline ends. The CDR3 protein is CASSPPPRDGYTF. CDR3 DNA sequence: TGTGCCAGCAGTCCCCCCCCCAGGGATGGCTACACCTTC.

V gene TRBV9 combines with J gene TRBJ2-2, with D tentatively TRBD1 or TRBD2 (6 bases each). Per the germline V gene, CDR1 is SGDLS and CDR2 is YYNGEE. The CDR3 length is 16 residues. The V end lost 1 base, the J end lost 7 bases, and 17 bases lay between the germline ends. The CDR3 nucleotides read TGTGCCAGCAGCGTATCGCCCCAGGGGAGGAACGGGGAGCTGTTTTTT. Protein: CASSVSPQGRNGELFF.

The chain has TRBV5-1 and TRBJ2-1, with 7 positions matching TRBD1. Germline V gene sequence: CDR1 SGHRS, CDR2 YFSETQ. Trimming cost V 4 bases and J 10 bases; bases outside gene matches: 11. The CDR3 runs 14 residues. CDR3 nucleotides: TGCGCCAGCAGCACTTCACAGGGGTCCAACGAGCAGTTCTTC. Translated: CASSTSQGSNEQFF.

The chain links TRBV5-4 to TRBJ1-2; perhaps TRBD1 as D (5 bases). The CDR3 consists of 13 residues. V lost 3 bases and J 4 bases, leaving 10 bases between the germline ends. Germline V gives CDR1 SGHNT, CDR2 YYREEE (reference sequence). DNA for the CDR3: TGTGCCAGCAGCTCAGGGAGGACCTATGGCTACACCTTC. Translation gives CASSSGRTYGYTF. Full variable domain (rest looked up from reference TRBV5-4 and TRBJ1-2): ETGVTQSPTHLIKTRGQQVTLRCSSQSGHNTVSWYQQALGQGPQFIFQYYREEENGRGNFPPRFSGLQFPNYSSELNVNALELDDSALYLCASSSGRTYGYTFGSGTRLTVV.

The chain employs TRBV7-6 and TRBJ2-7; D is perhaps TRBD2 (6 bases). This CDR3 spans 13 amino acids. The germline V gene has CDR1 SGHVS and CDR2 FNYEAQ. Trimming stripped 5 bases from V and 4 bases from J, with 12 bases between. The CDR3 spells CASSLIGRYEQYF. The CDR3 DNA reads as TGTGCCAGCAGCCTCATAGGGAGGTACGAGCAGTACTTC.

The chain has TRBV5-3 and TRBJ1-4, with D hard to call. TRBV5-3 is assigned to the ORF class and has an uncertain function. Between the trimmed V and J ends, which lost 1 base and 8 bases, there was a span of 12 bases. The length of the CDR3 is 14 residues. In DNA, the CDR3 is TGTGCCAGAAGCTTGCGTCCCCTAATGGAAAAACTGTTTTTT. Translated: CARSLRPLMEKLFF.

The table lists this clone with a count of one. The V gene is TRBV6-5, the J gene TRBJ1-3, with 7 nucleotides matching TRBD1. CDR3 size: 16 residues. The junction had 5 bases not matched to a gene; V was cut back by 3 bases and J by 0 bases. The germline CDR1 and CDR2 sequences are MNHEY and SVGAGI. The CDR3 DNA follows: TGTGCCAGCAGTTATAACAGGGACAGCTCTGGAAACACCATATATTTT. It is translated as CASSYNRDSSGNTIYF.